The clone carrying this T cell receptor beta chain was counted at least ten times. Its antigen remains unknown. A universal primer site was added by template switching, and unique molecular identifiers were carried by the cDNA. MiXCR, applied by TCRdb to the 5' RACE reads, yields one record per CDR3 protein. The sample yields under 300,000 distinct CDR3 sequences, approximately 8.3% seen once. Germline CDR1 and CDR2: KGHSH and LQKENI. V gave up 5 bases and J gave up 6 bases; unmatched junction bases: 10. This CDR3 spans 15 amino acids. This sample is drawn from a study of identical twins. Healthy Caucasians, and only they, were the donors. Findings of the study overall: The study drew conclusions from cross-sectional statistical analysis, not from following the same donors.

In addition, the sample was reused for a study of yellow fever vaccine responses in identical twins.

The gene calls are TRBV18 and TRBJ1-1; 9 bases align to TRBD1. The sequenced material came from CD8+ T cells sorted from blood. This receptor was obtained from a woman aged 18-30 years in good health. DNA of the CDR3: TGTGCCAGCTCAATCTACAGGGGGCAGAGGTCTGAAGCTTTCTTT. Translation: CASSIYRGQRSEAFF.